The T cell receptor beta chain under discussion was sequenced for a study of T cell changes during pregnancy in multiple sclerosis. CDR3 length: 12 amino acids. After removal of 5 bases from V and 7 bases from J, the junction contained 3 bases not matched to a gene. The V gene's germline CDR1 is MNHEY and CDR2 SMNVEV (reference sequence). Sequencing was performed with immunoSEQ multiplex PCR; in TCRdb, only in-frame clones are kept and a portion is missing. The sample lists about 54,000 clones, 80% to 90% occurring once. The sequencing here drew on CD4+ T cells from peripheral blood mononuclear cells, taken in the first trimester of pregnancy. The V gene is TRBV27, the J gene TRBJ1-2, with 8 bases that match TRBD1. This sequence originates from a female donor with multiple sclerosis, enrolled in a pregnancy study. In DNA form, the CDR3 reads TGTGCCAGCAGTCAAGGACAGGGTGGCTACACCTTC. It codes for CASSQGQGGYTF.